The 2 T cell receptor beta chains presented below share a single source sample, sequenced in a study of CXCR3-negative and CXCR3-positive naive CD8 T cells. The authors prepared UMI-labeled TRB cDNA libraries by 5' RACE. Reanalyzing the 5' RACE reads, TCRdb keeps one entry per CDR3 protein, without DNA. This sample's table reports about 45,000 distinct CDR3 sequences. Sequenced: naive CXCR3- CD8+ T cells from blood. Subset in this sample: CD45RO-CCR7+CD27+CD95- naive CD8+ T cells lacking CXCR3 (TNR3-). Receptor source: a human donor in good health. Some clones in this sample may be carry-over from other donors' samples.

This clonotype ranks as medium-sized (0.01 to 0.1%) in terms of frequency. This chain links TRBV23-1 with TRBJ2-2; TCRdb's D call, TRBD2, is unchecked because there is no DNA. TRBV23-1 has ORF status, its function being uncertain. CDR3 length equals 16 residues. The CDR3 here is CASSQSGTLNTGELFF.

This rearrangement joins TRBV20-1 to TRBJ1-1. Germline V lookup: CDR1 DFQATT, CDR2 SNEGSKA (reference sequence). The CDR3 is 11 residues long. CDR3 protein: CSARGGFEAFF.